This T cell receptor beta chain was sequenced in a study of blood T cell repertoires in COVID-19. Data came from immunoSEQ multiplex PCR; TCRdb stores just in-frame clones and leaves some out. The sample holds roughly 49,000 clones, roughly nine tenths seen once. With 6 bases clipped from V and 4 bases from J, the junction kept 6 bases outside the gene matches. This CDR3 has 15 residues. CDR1 is SGHTA, CDR2 FQGNSA, per germline. This clonotype originated in a man in his sixties with active COVID-19. The rearrangement links TRBV7-2 to TRBJ2-3; 11 nucleotides align to TRBD2. Input material: peripheral blood. CDR3 bases: TGTGCCAGCAGGTCTACTAGCGGGAGTCCAGATACGCAGTATTTT. It yields the protein CASRSTSGSPDTQYF.